A selection of T cell receptor beta chains follows, all from one sample in a study of blood T cell repertoires in COVID-19. Assay: immunoSEQ multiplex PCR; the TCRdb copy retains only in-frame clones and omits some. Counted here are 150,000 or so clones, 82% occurring once; the ten biggest clones make up almost 8.5%. Sequenced: peripheral blood. All receptors derive from a woman aged 70 to 79 with acute or convalescent COVID-19. Both conserved end residues are part of each CDR3. The order of the fields is V gene, J gene, D gene, CDR3 protein. The D gene is left open where the match is weak.

V gene: TRBV28
J gene: TRBJ2-3
D gene: TRBD2
CDR3 protein: CASSPRTSGASDTQYF

V gene: TRBV12-3/TRBV12-4
J gene: TRBJ1-1
D gene: TRBD1
CDR3 protein: CASRTAGQGRAFF

V gene: TRBV5-6
J gene: TRBJ1-2
D gene: NA
CDR3 protein: CASSFRGGYTF

V gene: TRBV5-4
J gene: TRBJ2-3
D gene: TRBD2
CDR3 protein: CASSLKFAGGGTDTQYF

V gene: TRBV6-1
J gene: TRBJ2-1
D gene: TRBD2
CDR3 protein: CASSEGASGNYNEQFF

V gene: TRBV10-3
J gene: TRBJ1-5
D gene: TRBD1
CDR3 protein: CAISADRGNQPQHF

V gene: TRBV28
J gene: TRBJ2-3
D gene: NA
CDR3 protein: CASRNRVGFADTQYF

V gene: TRBV7-2
J gene: TRBJ2-2
D gene: TRBD1
CDR3 protein: CASRRQGNTGELFF

V gene: TRBV18
J gene: TRBJ2-5
D gene: TRBD1
CDR3 protein: CASSPSITGEQTQYF

V gene: TRBV24-1
J gene: TRBJ2-2
D gene: TRBD1
CDR3 protein: CATSMTGMNGELFF

V gene: TRBV19
J gene: TRBJ1-1
D gene: NA
CDR3 protein: CASSMSGGGTEAFF

V gene: TRBV5-6
J gene: TRBJ2-5
D gene: TRBD1
CDR3 protein: CASSLIGTEQETQYF

V gene: TRBV11-2
J gene: TRBJ1-3
D gene: NA
CDR3 protein: CASRPYSGNTIYF

V gene: TRBV11-2
J gene: TRBJ2-5
D gene: NA
CDR3 protein: CASSTPLQETQYF

V gene: TRBV4-1
J gene: TRBJ1-4
D gene: NA
CDR3 protein: CASRPRMGGPNEKLFF

V gene: TRBV5-1
J gene: TRBJ2-1
D gene: NA
CDR3 protein: CASSFSGLDYNEQFF

V gene: TRBV2
J gene: TRBJ1-4
D gene: NA
CDR3 protein: CASVRTAPSNEKLFF

V gene: TRBV6-5
J gene: TRBJ1-2
D gene: NA
CDR3 protein: CASSYQGLGGTF

V gene: TRBV6-5
J gene: TRBJ2-7
D gene: NA
CDR3 protein: CASSYSGESGAYEQYF

V gene: TRBV7-6
J gene: TRBJ1-3
D gene: NA
CDR3 protein: CASSLGAPSGPSGNTIYF

V gene: TRBV28
J gene: TRBJ1-1
D gene: TRBD1
CDR3 protein: CASLPPGQGNTEAFF

V gene: TRBV24-1
J gene: TRBJ2-2
D gene: NA
CDR3 protein: CATSQGSHRQELFF

V gene: TRBV10-1
J gene: TRBJ2-1
D gene: TRBD2
CDR3 protein: CASSEYGGRVSEQFF

V gene: TRBV14
J gene: TRBJ2-7
D gene: TRBD1
CDR3 protein: CASSQGHRGLEQYF

V gene: TRBV4-1
J gene: TRBJ1-5
D gene: NA
CDR3 protein: CASRGANQPQHF

V gene: TRBV5-8
J gene: TRBJ1-5
D gene: NA
CDR3 protein: CASSFEGLGNQPQHF

V gene: TRBV4-3
J gene: TRBJ2-5
D gene: TRBD1
CDR3 protein: CASSQWGQEETQYF

V gene: TRBV4-3
J gene: TRBJ2-7
D gene: TRBD2
CDR3 protein: CASSQDQWTSGYEQYF

V gene: TRBV5-4
J gene: TRBJ2-2
D gene: TRBD2
CDR3 protein: CASSLEVAGNTGELFF

V gene: TRBV7-2
J gene: TRBJ1-3
D gene: NA
CDR3 protein: CASSSGLPGSGNTIYF

V gene: TRBV6-2/TRBV6-3
J gene: TRBJ2-1
D gene: NA
CDR3 protein: CASSYSSQGGYNEQFF

V gene: TRBV15
J gene: TRBJ2-7
D gene: NA
CDR3 protein: CATSRDTGTTLYEQYF

V gene: TRBV28
J gene: TRBJ1-4
D gene: TRBD1
CDR3 protein: CASSPSRGKEDEKLFF

V gene: TRBV7-2
J gene: TRBJ1-6
D gene: NA
CDR3 protein: CASSKEKLGAGSPLHF